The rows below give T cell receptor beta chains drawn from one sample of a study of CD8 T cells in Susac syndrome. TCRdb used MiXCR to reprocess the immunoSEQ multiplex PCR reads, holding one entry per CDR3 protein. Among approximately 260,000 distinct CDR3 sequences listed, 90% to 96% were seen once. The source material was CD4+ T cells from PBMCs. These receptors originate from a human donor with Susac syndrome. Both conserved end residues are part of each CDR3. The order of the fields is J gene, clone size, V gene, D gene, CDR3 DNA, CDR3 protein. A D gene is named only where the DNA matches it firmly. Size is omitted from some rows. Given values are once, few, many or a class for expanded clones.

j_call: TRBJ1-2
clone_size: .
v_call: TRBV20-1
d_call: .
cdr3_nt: TGCAGTGCTAGGCCCTCGACTTATAACTATGGCTACACCTTC
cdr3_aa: CSARPSTYNYGYTF

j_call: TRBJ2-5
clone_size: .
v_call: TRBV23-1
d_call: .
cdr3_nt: TGCGCCAGCAGTCAATCCCGGCGGCGGACTGGGCGATTCCAAGAGACCCAGTACTTC
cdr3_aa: CASSQSRRRTGRFQETQYF

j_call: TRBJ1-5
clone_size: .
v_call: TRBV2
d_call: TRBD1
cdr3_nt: TGTGCCAGCAGCACAGGGGTAGGGAATCAGCCCCAGCATTTT
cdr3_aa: CASSTGVGNQPQHF

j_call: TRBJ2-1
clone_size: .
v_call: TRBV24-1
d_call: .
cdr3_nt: TGTGCCACCAGTGATTTCGGCAACGAGGGGCAGTTCTTC
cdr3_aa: CATSDFGNEGQFF

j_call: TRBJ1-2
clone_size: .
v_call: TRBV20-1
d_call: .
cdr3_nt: TGCAGTGCCCCCCGCCGCAGGCTCCCTCCGAGTAACTATGGCTACACCTTC
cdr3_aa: CSAPRRRLPPSNYGYTF

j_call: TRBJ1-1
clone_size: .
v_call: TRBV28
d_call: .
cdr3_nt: TGTGCCAGCAGTCCGGCCCACAGGGTGGGGGACACTGAAGCTTTCTTT
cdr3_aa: CASSPAHRVGDTEAFF

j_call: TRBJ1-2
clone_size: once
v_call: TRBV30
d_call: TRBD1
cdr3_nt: TGTGCCTGGAGTCCGACAGGGGGAGATGGCTACACCTTC
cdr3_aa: CAWSPTGGDGYTF

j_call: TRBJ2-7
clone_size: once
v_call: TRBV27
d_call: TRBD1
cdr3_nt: TGTGCCAGCAAGCGTACAATAACCCGGGACAGCTACTCCTACGAGCAGTACTTC
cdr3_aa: CASKRTITRDSYSYEQYF

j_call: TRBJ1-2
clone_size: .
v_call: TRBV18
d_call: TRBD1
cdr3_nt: TGTGCCAGCTCACCATGGGAGGGGGCTGATGGCTACACCTTC
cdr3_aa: CASSPWEGADGYTF

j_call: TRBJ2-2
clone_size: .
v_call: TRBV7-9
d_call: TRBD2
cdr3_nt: TGTGCCAGCAGACTTAGCGGGGTGAACACCGGGGAGCTGTTTTTT
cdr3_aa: CASRLSGVNTGELFF

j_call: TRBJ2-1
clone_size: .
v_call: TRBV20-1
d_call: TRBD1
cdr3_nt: TGCAGTGCTCTTACAGGGGGCTTAGGTTTTTACAATGAGCAGTTCTTC
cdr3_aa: CSALTGGLGFYNEQFF

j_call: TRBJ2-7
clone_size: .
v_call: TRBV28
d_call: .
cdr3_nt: TGTGCCAGCAGCGACTACAACCTCTACGAGCAGTACTTC
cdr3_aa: CASSDYNLYEQYF

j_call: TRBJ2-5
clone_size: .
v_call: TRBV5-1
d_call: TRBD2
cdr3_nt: TGCGCCAGCAGCCAACATTGGACTAGCGGCCTCCAAGAGACCCAGTACTTC
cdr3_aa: CASSQHWTSGLQETQYF

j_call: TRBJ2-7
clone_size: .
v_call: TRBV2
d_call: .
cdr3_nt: TGTGCCAGCAGTGGGAACTGGGAGCAGTACTTC
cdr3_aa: CASSGNWEQYF

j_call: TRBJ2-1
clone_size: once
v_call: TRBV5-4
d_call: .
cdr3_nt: TGTGCCAGCAGCTTGGACAGCGCATACAATGAGCAGTTCTTC
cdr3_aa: CASSLDSAYNEQFF

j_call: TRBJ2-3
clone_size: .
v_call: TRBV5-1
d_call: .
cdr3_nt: TGCGCCAGCAGATACCAACCAGGCACAGATACGCAGTATTTT
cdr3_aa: CASRYQPGTDTQYF

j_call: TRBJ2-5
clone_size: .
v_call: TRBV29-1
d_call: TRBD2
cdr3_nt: TGCAGCGCTAGCCTAGCGGGAGGGCAAGAGACCCAGTACTTC
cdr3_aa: CSASLAGGQETQYF

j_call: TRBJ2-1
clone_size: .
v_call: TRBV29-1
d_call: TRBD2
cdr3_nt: TGCAGCGGGGGACTAGCTTACAATGAGCAGTTCTTC
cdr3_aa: CSGGLAYNEQFF

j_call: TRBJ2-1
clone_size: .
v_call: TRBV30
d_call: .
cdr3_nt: TGTGCCTGGAGTTGGGCAGCGGTGTACTACAATGAGCAGTTCTTC
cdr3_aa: CAWSWAAVYYNEQFF

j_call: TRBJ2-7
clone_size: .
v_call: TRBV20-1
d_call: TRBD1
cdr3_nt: TGCAGTGCTAACCGGGACAGCAGGTCCTACGAGCAGTACTTC
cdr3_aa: CSANRDSRSYEQYF

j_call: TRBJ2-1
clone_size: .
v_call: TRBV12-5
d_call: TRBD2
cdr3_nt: TGTGCTAGTGGTTCGACTAGCGGGAGCGTCAATGAGCAGTTCTTC
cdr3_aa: CASGSTSGSVNEQFF

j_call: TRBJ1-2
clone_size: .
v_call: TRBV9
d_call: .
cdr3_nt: TGTGCCAGCAGCGTAGACCCCATAAACCGGGGAGTAGGCTACACCTTC
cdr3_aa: CASSVDPINRGVGYTF

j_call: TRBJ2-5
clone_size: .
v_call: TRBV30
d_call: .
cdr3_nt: TGTGCCTGGAGTGTACAAGTCCAAGAGACCCAGTACTTC
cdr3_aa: CAWSVQVQETQYF

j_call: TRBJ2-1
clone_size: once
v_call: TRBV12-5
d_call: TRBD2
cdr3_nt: TGTGCTAGTGGTTTGCCGACGGGACTAGCGGGAGGGAAATACAATGAGCAGTTCTTC
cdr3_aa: CASGLPTGLAGGKYNEQFF

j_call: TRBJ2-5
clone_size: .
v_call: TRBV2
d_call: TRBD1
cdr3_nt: TGTGCCAGCAGTGCCGGTTCGGGTTCAGGGGGCGGGGAGACCCAGTACTTC
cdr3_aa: CASSAGSGSGGGETQYF

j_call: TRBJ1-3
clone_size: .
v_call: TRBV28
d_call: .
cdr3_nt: TGTGCCAGCAGCCAGAGGAAGTATAGGGGTTTTGGAAACACCATATATTTT
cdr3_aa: CASSQRKYRGFGNTIYF

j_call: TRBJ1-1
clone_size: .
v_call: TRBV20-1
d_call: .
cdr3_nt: TGCAGTGCCCCCCTGAACACTGAAGCTTTCTTT
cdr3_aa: CSAPLNTEAFF

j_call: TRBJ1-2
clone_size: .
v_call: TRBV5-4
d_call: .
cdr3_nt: TGTGCCAGCAGCTTGGACGTCTATGGCTACACCTTC
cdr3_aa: CASSLDVYGYTF

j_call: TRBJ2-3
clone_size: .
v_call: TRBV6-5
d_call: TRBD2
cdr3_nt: TGTGCCAGCAGTTACGTCGGACTAGCGGACCAGAGATGGTTT
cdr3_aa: CASSYVGLADQRWF

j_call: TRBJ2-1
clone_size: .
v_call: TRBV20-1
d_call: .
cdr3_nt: TGCAGTATTCCTAGTCGGCGGAGCTCCTACAATGAGCAGTTCTTC
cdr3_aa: CSIPSRRSSYNEQFF

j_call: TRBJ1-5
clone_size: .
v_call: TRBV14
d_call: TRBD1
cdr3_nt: TGTGCCAGCAGCCAGGGGACAGGGCTGCTCAATCAGCCCCAGCATTTT
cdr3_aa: CASSQGTGLLNQPQHF

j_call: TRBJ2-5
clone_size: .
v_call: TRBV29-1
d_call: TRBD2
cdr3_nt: TGCAGCGTTGCCACGTCCCTAGCGGGGGTCGGGTACCAAGAGACCCAGTACTTC
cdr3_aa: CSVATSLAGVGYQETQYF

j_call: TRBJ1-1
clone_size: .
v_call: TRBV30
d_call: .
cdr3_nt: TGTGCCTGGAGTGTCAGGCTCATTAACACTGAAGCTTTCTTT
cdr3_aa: CAWSVRLINTEAFF

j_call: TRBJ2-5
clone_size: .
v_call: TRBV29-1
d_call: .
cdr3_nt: TGCAGCGTTGGTTGGGAGACCCAGTACTTC
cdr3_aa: CSVGWETQYF

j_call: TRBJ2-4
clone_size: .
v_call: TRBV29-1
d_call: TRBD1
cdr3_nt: TGCAGCGCCCAACTTCAACAGGGGAGCGGTCAGTACTTC
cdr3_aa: CSAQLQQGSGQYF

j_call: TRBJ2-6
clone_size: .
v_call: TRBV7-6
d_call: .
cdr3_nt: TGTGCCAGCAGCTGGGACGCCTCTGGGGCCAACGTCCTGACTTTC
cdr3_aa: CASSWDASGANVLTF

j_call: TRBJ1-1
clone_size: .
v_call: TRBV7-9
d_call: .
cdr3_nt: TGTGCCAGCAGCACGGATTACGGGCAGGGCGGCACTGAAGCTTTCTTT
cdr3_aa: CASSTDYGQGGTEAFF

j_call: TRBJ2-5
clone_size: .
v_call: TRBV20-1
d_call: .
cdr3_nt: TGCAGTGCCCGAGGGCCAGGGGAAGAGACCCAGTACTTC
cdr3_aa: CSARGPGEETQYF

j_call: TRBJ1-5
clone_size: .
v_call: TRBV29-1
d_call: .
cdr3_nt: TGCAGCGTTGCGGGCCCGGAGCCCCAGCATTTT
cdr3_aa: CSVAGPEPQHF

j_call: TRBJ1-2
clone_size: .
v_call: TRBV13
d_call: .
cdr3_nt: TGTGCCAGCAGCCCCTCGGCTGGTGGCTACACCTTC
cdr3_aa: CASSPSAGGYTF

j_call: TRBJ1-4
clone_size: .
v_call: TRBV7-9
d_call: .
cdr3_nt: TGTGCCAGCAGCTTCGCGGATCGGGAAAAACTGTTTTTT
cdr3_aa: CASSFADREKLFF

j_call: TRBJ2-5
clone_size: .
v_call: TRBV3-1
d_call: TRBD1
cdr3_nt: TGTGCCATAACCGGGGACAGCACCCATCGACAAGAGACCCAGTACTTC
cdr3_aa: CAITGDSTHRQETQYF

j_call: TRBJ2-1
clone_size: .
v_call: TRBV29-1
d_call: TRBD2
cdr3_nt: TGCAGCGTCGCTGGACTAGCGGCCTGGGATGAGCAGTTCTTC
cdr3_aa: CSVAGLAAWDEQFF

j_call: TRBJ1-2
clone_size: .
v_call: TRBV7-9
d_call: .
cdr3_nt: TGTGCCAGCAGCCTCCCGGGGGCAGGCAACTATGGCTACACCTTC
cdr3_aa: CASSLPGAGNYGYTF

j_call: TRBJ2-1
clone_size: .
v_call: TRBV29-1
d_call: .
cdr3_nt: TGCAGCGTTGGGTTAGGGACCTACAATGAGCAGTTCTTC
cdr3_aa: CSVGLGTYNEQFF

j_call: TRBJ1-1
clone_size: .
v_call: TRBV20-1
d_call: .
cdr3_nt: TGCAGTGCCCCAGGGCCAGCGGGGGACACTGAAGCTTTCTTT
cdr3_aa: CSAPGPAGDTEAFF

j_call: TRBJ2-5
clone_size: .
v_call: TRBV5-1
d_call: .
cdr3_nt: TGCGCCAGCAGCACCGGACCCTCAGAGGAGACCCAGTACTTC
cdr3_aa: CASSTGPSEETQYF

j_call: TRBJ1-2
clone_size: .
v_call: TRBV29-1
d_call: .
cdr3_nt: TGCAGCGTTGACAGGCTATTCTCCTATGGCTACACCTTC
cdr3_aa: CSVDRLFSYGYTF

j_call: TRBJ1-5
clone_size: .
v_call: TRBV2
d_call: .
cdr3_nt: TGTGCCAGCAGTGAAGATCGTATGGGAGGGAAGCCCCAGCATTTT
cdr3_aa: CASSEDRMGGKPQHF

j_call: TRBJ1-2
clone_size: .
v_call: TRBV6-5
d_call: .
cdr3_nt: TGTGCCAGCAGTTACGCTAACAGCCCCTATGGCTACACCTTC
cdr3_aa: CASSYANSPYGYTF

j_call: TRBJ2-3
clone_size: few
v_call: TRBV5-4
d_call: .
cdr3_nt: TGTGCCAGCAGCTTCGGGGGACCGACAGATACGCAGTATTTT
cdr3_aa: CASSFGGPTDTQYF